Described below is a single T cell receptor beta chain sequence and its context. Its antigen remains unknown. The data are from a study of beta chain features in type 1 diabetes. Study-wide points: Shortening that was moderate but significant affected the TCRB CDR3s of Type 1 diabetes patients in all four CD4+ subsets. Compared with healthy donors, patients appeared to share more similar naive, central memory and regulatory TCRB repertoires. Amplification by PCR could prefer shorter templates, with the same effect in patients and controls.

Germline V CDR1 and CDR2: LNHNV, YYDKDF (reference sequence). The CDR3 is made up of 15 amino acids. The V gene end was trimmed by 0 bases and the J gene end by 4 bases; junction bases not matched to a gene: 5. The entirety of the isolated RNA underwent reverse transcription, so expressed TCRB transcripts were sequenced. Repertoires were generated with immunoSEQ multiplex PCR, while TCRdb's copy carries only in-frame clones and drops some. This table holds 120,000 to 150,000 clones, around an eighth found once. The source material was central memory CD4+ T cells from blood. The TCR sequence derives from a man aged 18 to 30 with type 1 diabetes. V gene TRBV15 combines with J gene TRBJ2-7; 8 positions match TRBD1. CDR3 nucleotides: TGTGCCACCAGCAGAGATTGGCAGGGGGCGTACGAGCAGTACTTC. It yields the protein CATSRDWQGAYEQYF.